This T cell receptor (beta chain) was sequenced for a study of blood T cell repertoires in COVID-19. Study at large: Specimens from acute and convalescent COVID-19 originated in the United States, Italy and Spain. Sample material is recorded as cDNA or gDNA derived from T cells, B-cell-depleted T cells, or PBMCs.

Trimming left V 5 bases short and J 7 bases short, with 26 bases between. The CDR3 consists of 17 residues. Germline assignment: CDR1 LNHDA and CDR2 SQIVND (reference sequence). The authors' processing: Amplification of reference gene primers was used by the study to estimate nucleated cell counts. Here immunoSEQ multiplex PCR was the method, and the copy in TCRdb shows in-frame clones only, minus some. The V and J calls and clone size were taken over from that table, and D and trimming were inferred from the DNA. The data hold 160,000 or so clones, with approximately 85% observed a single time. V is TRBV19 and J is TRBJ1-2; D gene unclear. The sequenced sample consisted of peripheral blood. The origin of this receptor is a man aged 55 to 70 with active or convalescent COVID-19. The CDR3 loop reads CASSSRRAAEPPGGYTF. The CDR3 DNA sequence: TGTGCCAGTAGTTCACGGAGGGCGGCAGAACCTCCGGGTGGCTACACCTTC.